The 2 T cell receptor beta chains below were found in one sample sequenced in a study of TIL therapy for anti-PD-1-resistant metastatic lung cancer. Time point described: pre-treatment sample, taken before nivolumab and TIL therapy. Sequencing used immunoSEQ v3. Some clones are missing from TCRdb's copy, which holds only in-frame ones; the method was immunoSEQ multiplex PCR. The table has 55,000 to 70,000 clones, 80% to 90% seen once. The sample was blood, taken at baseline. The receptors here all came from a person aged 25-85 years with non-small cell lung cancer.

The V call is TRBV21-1, the J call TRBJ2-1. TRBV21-1 is deemed a pseudogene. This CDR3 has 17 amino acids. The CDR3 spells CASSKGTLASSYNEQFF. In nucleotides, the CDR3 is TGTGCCAGCAGCAAAGGTACCCTTGCTTCCTCCTACAATGAGCAGTTCTTC.

This clone occurred a few times. The rearrangement uses TRBV10-2 and TRBJ1-1; D may be TRBD1 (5 bases). V dropped 5 bases and J dropped 4 bases, with 14 bases sitting between them. Germline V gene lookup returns CDR1 WSHSY and CDR2 SAAADI. The CDR3 is 14 residues long. The CDR3, as DNA: TGCGCCAGCAGTCCTTGGGGGGGAGGCACTGAAGCTTTCTTT. The encoded protein is CASSPWGGGTEAFF.